The T cell receptor (beta chain) described here comes from a study of blood T cells in healthy people across ages. A second about 7 to 11 cycle PCR used barcoded and J-beta primers. Individual samples furnished no less than 2.5 million CDR3-containing paired-end reads apiece. TCRdb processed the 5' RACE reads anew with MiXCR; each CDR3 protein has one entry. The profile shows around 990,000 distinct CDR3 sequences, about two fifths of them singletons. CDR1 and CDR2 (germline): MNHEY, SVGEGT. The CDR3 extends over 17 amino acids. Source material: blood. This chain connects TRBV6-2 or TRBV6-3 to TRBJ2-4, with D perhaps TRBD2 (5 bases). Judging by the DNA end, TRBJ2-5 fits better; the J call may be wrong. This receptor was identified in a man aged 18 to 29 in good health. Written as DNA, the CDR3 is TGTGCCAGCAGTTACTCGAGTTCGGACTGGGGATCGGAGACCCAGTACTTC. The encoded protein is CASSYSSSDWGSETQYF.